Below are 20 T cell receptor beta chains sequenced from a single sample in a study of graft-versus-host responses after intestinal transplantation. To release intraepithelial and lamina propria lymphocytes, the graft tissue was processed. Some clones are missing from TCRdb's copy, which holds only in-frame ones; the method was immunoSEQ multiplex PCR. The table records 14,000 to 15,000 clones, roughly three fifths of them present only once. The sequenced sample was ileum tissue, obtained 524 days after transplant. Receptors originate from a human patient who received an intestinal transplant, so some T cells may come from the graft donor.

The CDR3 region has the DNA TGTGCCAGCAGCCGGGACAGGGACACTGAAGCTTTCTTT. Protein sequence: CASSRDRDTEAFF. J is TRBJ1-1 and V is TRBV7-7; 9 bases line up with TRBD1. V lost 5 bases and J lost 3; bases outside the gene matches: 1. CDR1 is SSHAT, CDR2 FNYEAQ, per germline (reference sequence). The CDR3 is 13 residues long.

The CDR3: CASSQDKNGLLNEQYF. The DNA of the CDR3 is TGCGCCAGCAGCCAAGACAAGAATGGGCTCCTAAACGAGCAGTACTTC. This chain links TRBV4-1 with TRBJ2-7; the D is unclear. Germline-derived CDR1 and CDR2 are MGHRA and YSYEKL. Trimming removed 0 bases from V and 5 bases from J, with 17 bases in between. This CDR3 comprises 16 residues.

This clone was counted once. This chain joins TRBV7-9 and TRBJ1-2; D is undetermined. Per the germline V gene, CDR1 is SEHNR and CDR2 is FQNEAQ (reference sequence). The CDR3 sequence is 16 residues long. V gave up 3 bases and J gave up 8 bases, with 22 bases separating them. For the CDR3, the DNA is TGTGCCAGCAGCTTTTTATCTTCACTAATGGCGGTGGGCTACACCTTC. Amino acid sequence: CASSFLSSLMAVGYTF.

The chain uses TRBV7-2 and TRBJ1-1; TRBD1 aligns across 7 bases. The V and J ends lost 5 bases and 1 base, in that order; junction bases with no gene match: 4. This CDR3 is built from 14 residues. CDR1 is SGHTA, CDR2 FQGNSA, per germline. The CDR3 sequence is CASSPGTANTEAFF. DNA of the CDR3: TGTGCCAGCAGCCCTGGGACAGCGAACACTGAAGCTTTCTTT.

Only a few counts were recorded for this clone. The chain links TRBV7-6 to TRBJ2-1, with TRBD2 as a possible D gene (7 bases). Germline V lookup: CDR1 SGHVS, CDR2 FNYEAQ. V shed 1 base and J shed 4 bases, with 14 bases lying between them. The CDR3 loop spans 16 amino acids. As DNA, the CDR3 is TGTGCCAGCAGCTTAGGCGGGGGCGTCGTATACAATGAGCAGTTCTTC. It translates to CASSLGGGVVYNEQFF.

J is TRBJ2-2 and V is TRBV5-1, with 8 nucleotides matching TRBD1. CDR1 is SGHRS and CDR2 is YFSETQ in the germline V gene. CDR3 size: 16 residues. Unmatched junction bases numbered 11, after V lost 9 bases and J lost 1 base. The CDR3 nucleotides read TGCGCCACCAGGAACGACAGGGGCTTGAACACCGGGGAGCTGTTTTTT. Translation gives CATRNDRGLNTGELFF.

The rearrangement links TRBV7-6 to TRBJ1-5; D is unclear. Germline V CDR1 and CDR2: SGHVS, FNYEAQ. This CDR3 comprises 14 residues. The V end lost 0 bases, the J end lost 4 bases, and 7 bases lay between the germline ends. The CDR3 DNA is TGTGCCAGCAGCTTAGCCCTGCGGAATCAGCCCCAGCATTTT. Translating it yields CASSLALRNQPQHF.

The gene calls are TRBV30 and TRBJ1-5, with a tentative D call TRBD1 (6 bases). This CDR3 spans 17 amino acids. Germline V gives CDR1 GTSNPN, CDR2 SVGIG (reference sequence). With 0 bases removed from V and 1 base from J, the gap between germline ends came to 16 bases. Here the CDR3 DNA reads TGTGCCTGGAGTGTATCCGGGACACAAGCCAGCAATCAGCCCCAGCATTTT. This sequence encodes CAWSVSGTQASNQPQHF.

The V gene is TRBV9, the J gene TRBJ2-7; D remains unclear. This CDR3 region has 13 residues. The germline V gene encodes CDR1 SGDLS and CDR2 YYNGEE. Trimming removed 1 base from V and 5 bases from J, with 10 bases in between. CDR3 in amino acids: CASSVWRDHEQYF. The CDR3 bases are TGTGCCAGCAGCGTATGGAGAGACCACGAGCAGTACTTC.

In its sample, this clone was seen once. The chain is built from TRBV7-9 and TRBJ1-1; D is ambiguous. The V gene's germline CDR1 is SEHNR and CDR2 FQNEAQ (reference sequence). The V and J ends lost 4 bases and 6 bases respectively, with 12 bases between them. CDR3 length: 13 residues. In nucleotides, the CDR3 is TGTGCCAGCAGCTGGATGGGGAGGGCTGAAGCTTTCTTT. Protein: CASSWMGRAEAFF.

The V gene is TRBV5-1, the J gene TRBJ2-3, with 7 bases matching TRBD1. The CDR3 spans 15 residues. Germline trimming cut 4 bases from V and 2 bases from J; bases unmatched to any gene: 7. The germline V gene has CDR1 SGHRS and CDR2 YFSETQ. For the CDR3, the DNA is TGCGCCAGCAGCCGGGGACAGCCGACCACAGATACGCAGTATTTT. This codes for CASSRGQPTTDTQYF.

The chain couples TRBV4-3 to TRBJ2-7; D may be TRBD2 (5 bases). The ends were cut back, 2 bases at V and 0 bases at J, with 11 bases in the middle. The germline gives CDR1 LGHNA, CDR2 YSLEER. The CDR3 runs 15 residues. The CDR3 here is CASSQMPLASYEQYF. CDR3 nucleotide sequence: TGCGCCAGCAGCCAAATGCCCCTAGCCTCCTACGAGCAGTACTTC.

Comments on this clone: The sample carries other DNA sequences with the same CDR3. The gene calls are TRBV25-1 and TRBJ1-5, with D hard to call. The germline V gene encodes CDR1 MGHDK and CDR2 SYGVNS. V lost 6 bases, J lost 2 bases, and 5 bases lay in between. The CDR3 runs to 12 residues. CDR3 residues: CASRGGNQPQHF. CDR3 nucleotides: TGTGCCAGCAGGGGCGGCAATCAGCCCCAGCATTTT.

This clone was seen a handful of times. The chain joins TRBV6-5 to TRBJ2-5; TRBD2 agrees at 12 bases. The CDR3 runs 15 residues. Germline CDR1 is MNHEY and CDR2 is SVGAGI. The V segment lost 5 bases and the J segment 7 bases; nucleotides outside the gene matches: 8. CDR3 bases: TGTGCCAGCAGTCTGCGGACTAGCGGGGTGTGGACCCAGTACTTC. Protein product: CASSLRTSGVWTQYF.

The chain has TRBV7-2 and TRBJ2-5; tentatively, D is TRBD2 (6 bases). Trimming removed 5 bases from V and 2 bases from J, with 12 bases in between. The CDR3 loop spans 14 amino acids. The germline CDR1 and CDR2 sequences are SGHTA and FQGNSA. The CDR3 nucleotides are TGTGCCAGCAGCACGATAGCGGCTCAAGAGACCCAGTACTTC. Translating gives CASSTIAAQETQYF.

The V call is TRBV6-4, the J call TRBJ2-1; TRBD2 matches 11 bases. The CDR3 extends over 15 amino acids. Trimming cost V 0 bases and J 6 bases; bases outside gene matches: 1. Per germline, CDR1 MRHNA and CDR2 SNTAGT. The CDR3: CASSDSSGGANEQFF. CDR3 coding DNA: TGTGCCAGCAGTGACTCTAGCGGGGGGGCCAATGAGCAGTTCTTC.

The chain combines TRBV7-2 with TRBJ1-2, with TRBD1 as a possible D gene (6 bases). Trimming shortened V by 2 bases and J by 6 bases, and 10 bases separated the two germline ends. Germline CDR1 and CDR2: SGHTA and FQGNSA. The CDR3 has 13 amino acids. The CDR3: CASSLRRGDGYTF. As DNA, the CDR3 is TGTGCCAGCAGCTTACGCAGGGGAGATGGCTACACCTTC. The entire variable domain, with the rest obtained from reference TRBV7-2 and TRBJ1-2, is as follows: GAGVSQSPSNKVTEKGKDVELRCDPISGHTALYWYRQSLGQGLEFLIYFQGNSAPDKSGLPSDRFSAERTGGSVSTLTIQRTQQEDSAVYLCASSLRRGDGYTFGSGTRLTVV.

This chain joins TRBV4-3 and TRBJ2-6, with D tentatively TRBD2 (5 bases). CDR3 length equals 19 residues. Trimming pared 3 bases from V and 0 bases from J, leaving 18 bases between. CDR1 and CDR2 (germline): LGHNA, YSLEER. CDR3 in amino acids: CASSQSPGKRLSGANVLTF. The CDR3 DNA is TGCGCCAGCAGCCAGAGTCCCGGGAAACGCCTCTCTGGGGCCAACGTCCTGACTTTC.

This chain uses TRBV7-9 with TRBJ1-1; TRBD1 matches at 9 bases. CDR3 length: 14 residues. Trimming cost V 3 bases and J 5 bases; bases outside gene matches: 4. Germline CDR1 is SEHNR and CDR2 is FQNEAQ (reference sequence). CDR3 sequence (DNA): TGTGCCAGCAGCTTTTACGGACAGGGGACTGAAGCTTTCTTT. Its protein is CASSFYGQGTEAFF.

The chain links TRBV6-6 to TRBJ1-2, with D unclear. This CDR3 has 13 amino acids. The ends were cut back, 2 bases at V and 2 bases at J, with 6 bases in the middle. The V gene's germline CDR1 is MNHNY and CDR2 SVGAGI (reference sequence). This CDR3 reads CASSYEGNYGYTF. In DNA form, the CDR3 reads TGTGCCAGCAGTTACGAGGGAAACTATGGCTACACCTTC.